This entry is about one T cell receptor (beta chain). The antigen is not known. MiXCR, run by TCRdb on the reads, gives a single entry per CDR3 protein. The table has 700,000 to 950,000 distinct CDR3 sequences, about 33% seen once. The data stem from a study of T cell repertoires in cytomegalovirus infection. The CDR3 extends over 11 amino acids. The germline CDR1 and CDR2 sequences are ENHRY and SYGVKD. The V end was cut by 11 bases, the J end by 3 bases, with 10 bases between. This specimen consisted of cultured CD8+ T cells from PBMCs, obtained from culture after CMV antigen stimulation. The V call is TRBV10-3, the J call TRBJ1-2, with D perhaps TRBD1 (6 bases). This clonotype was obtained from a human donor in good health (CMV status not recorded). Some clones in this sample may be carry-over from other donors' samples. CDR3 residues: CAVRQDYGYTF. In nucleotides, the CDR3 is TGTGCCGTCCGACAGGACTATGGCTACACCTTC.